The clone carrying this T cell receptor beta chain has only a few counts. Using immunoSEQ multiplex PCR, the repertoire was profiled, and TCRdb retains in-frame clones only, with some absent. In the table there are 150,000 to 200,000 clones, less than 90% of which are singletons. Germline-derived CDR1 and CDR2 are SGHTA and FQGTGA. V was pared by 5 bases and J by 2 bases, with 8 bases of the junction left unmatched. CDR3 length: 18 residues. This entry is derived from a study of blood T cell repertoires in COVID-19. Study context: Specimens from acute and convalescent COVID-19 originated in the United States, Italy and Spain.

It was during active infection that Seattle patients were enrolled and then longitudinally followed. Sequences were obtained from peripheral blood. The TCR comes from a woman in her sixties with COVID-19, enrolled during active disease. The chain couples TRBV7-3 to TRBJ2-2; 13 nucleotides align to TRBD2. CDR3 in amino acids: CASSPRGTSGINTGELFF. The CDR3 region has the DNA TGTGCCAGCAGCCCAAGAGGGACTAGCGGGATCAACACCGGGGAGCTGTTTTTT.